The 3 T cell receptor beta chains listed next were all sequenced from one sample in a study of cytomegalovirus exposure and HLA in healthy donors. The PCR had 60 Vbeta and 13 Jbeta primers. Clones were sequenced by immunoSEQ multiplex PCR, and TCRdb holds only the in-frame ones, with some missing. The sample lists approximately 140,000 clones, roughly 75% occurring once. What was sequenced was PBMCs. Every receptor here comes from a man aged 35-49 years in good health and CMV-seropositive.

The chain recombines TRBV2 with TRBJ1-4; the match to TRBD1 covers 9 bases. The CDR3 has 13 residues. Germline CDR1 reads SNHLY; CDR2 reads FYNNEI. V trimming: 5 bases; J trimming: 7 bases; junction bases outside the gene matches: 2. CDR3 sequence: CASSRDRVEKLFF. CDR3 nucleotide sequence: TGTGCCAGCAGTCGGGACAGGGTTGAAAAACTGTTTTTT.

The chain's CDR3 is CASSEALGTSGGLRELFF. DNA of the CDR3: TGTGCCAGCAGTGAAGCTTTGGGGACTAGCGGGGGGCTAAGGGAGCTGTTTTTT. J is TRBJ2-2 and V is TRBV2; 15 nucleotides match TRBD2. The CDR3 contains 18 residues. Germline CDR1 and CDR2: SNHLY and FYNNEI. Unmatched junction bases numbered 8, after V lost 0 bases and J lost 9 bases.

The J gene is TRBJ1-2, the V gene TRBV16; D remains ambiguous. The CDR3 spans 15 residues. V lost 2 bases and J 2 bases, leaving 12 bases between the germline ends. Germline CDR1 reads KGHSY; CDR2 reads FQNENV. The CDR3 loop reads CASSQAPAGNYGYTF. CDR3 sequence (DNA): TGTGCCAGCAGCCAAGCTCCCGCGGGGAACTATGGCTACACCTTC.